The present T cell receptor (beta chain) was sequenced within a study of CD8+ T cells in alopecia areata. Findings of the study overall: Elevated clonality characterized lesional scalp relative to normal scalp, particularly in alopecia totalis/universalis. Scalp samples also contribute reads from the resident alphabeta T cells found in normal skin. Although TCR sharing was seen in mice, sharing across patients was less clear, possibly for HLA-related reasons.

Germline values: CDR1 MNHNS, CDR2 SASEGT. This CDR3 has 13 amino acids. V was clipped by 8 bases and J by 2 bases, with 13 bases between them. Concerning this clone itself: Its cognate antigen is unknown.

Both CD4+ and CD8+ T cells were separated by sorting PBMCs. RNA was extracted and reverse transcribed into cDNA as the sequencing template. This table comes from immunoSEQ multiplex PCR, and its TCRdb copy is limited to in-frame clones, with some not included. The table shows roughly 150,000 clones, with 62% occurring only once. The V and J genes are TRBV6-1 and TRBJ2-7; possible D gene TRBD1, 5 bases. The sequence was collected from a human donor in good health. Source material: CD8+ T cells sorted from blood. CDR3 protein: CASSQGLAYEQYF. CDR3 bases: TGTGCCAGCTCCCAGGGTTTGGCCTACGAGCAGTACTTC.